This record looks at one TCR beta chain sequence and its context. Which antigen it targets is not known. Within one base of it there is no much larger clone, and no base qualities were kept. The CDR3 regions of human TCRbeta chains were analyzed by immunosequencing. The authors processed their data as follows. TCRs in the repertoires were compared against a reference library of SARS-CoV-2-specific TCRs that had been generated with the MIRA antigen-specificity platform. Breadth was defined as the fraction of unique TCRs that were SARS-CoV-2-associated. Depth was defined as the fraction of total T cells that were SARS-CoV-2-associated. Using the MIRA data, every spike-specific TCR was mapped to the spike region that the TCR reacted to and assigned to either a CD4 or a CD8 class. Log10-transformed breadth and depth values were compared by one-way ANOVA with Sidak's multiple comparisons tests. TCRdb limited this immuneACCESS table to in-frame rearrangements with V and J called. A share of clones is missing; checked studies link under half to unresolved V genes, and the rest is unexplained. That table supplies the V and J calls and clone size; D and trimming were determined from the DNA. The sample records approximately 170,000 clones, around 90% of which are singletons. The ten largest clones take up around 1.5% of the sample.

In the paper's terms, the time point label means: baseline before first vaccination. Vaccinee samples were obtained from the UK trials COV001 and COV002, which included a single-blind randomized controlled phase 2/3 trial of AZD1222 (ChAdOx1 nCoV-19) in healthy adults. For TCRbeta chain sequencing, PBMC samples from trial participants were taken at day 0 and at day 28 after the second dose. The germline V gene gives CDR1 as SGHTS and CDR2 as YDEGEE. From its cysteine to its phenylalanine, the CDR3 spans 16 amino acids. Here the CDR3 DNA is all that survives: 48 bases in frame from base 1. The V end loses 4 bases and the J end loses 3 bases, and a stretch of 17 bases separates them. The data are from a study of T cell responses to AZD1222 COVID-19 vaccine (dated by TCRdb to the early 2020s). Some background on the complete study: AZD1222 recipients given second doses at about 4 weeks or at about 12 weeks were pooled, since spike-specific TCR depth and breadth were not found to differ between the two schedules. A total of 240 or so trial participants underwent TCR sequencing, of whom about 210 had received two doses of AZD1222 and approximately 25 had received two doses of the MenACWY control vaccine. Trial participants were enrolled into age subgroups of 18-55, 56-69 and 70-plus years, which contained 148, 28 and 57 TCR-sequenced participants, respectively. Summary of the overall study and its limitations: Participants were mostly white British, with more females than males. The authors suggested clonal diversity may have been underestimated. Epitopes outside the regions mutated in the B.1.351 and B.1.1.7 variants were reportedly recognized by nearly half of the unique spike-specific TCRs. No day 14 peak-response samples were available, so repertoires were characterized only after the peak T cell response. The vaccine-associated CD4 TCRs covered the entire spike protein, and the dominant responses fell in regions 160-218 and 743-854. Conclusions about previously exposed vaccinees are limited, since just six AZD1222 recipients were seropositive for SARS-CoV-2 at baseline. After two AZD1222 doses, spike-specific TCR breadth and depth were significantly higher than at day 0 and than in MenACWY recipients. In the small 56-69-year group, the increase in depth fell short of significance, most likely because of low power.

The chain uses TRBV5-8 and TRBJ1-3, with TRBD1 perhaps the D gene, on 5 matching bases. The sequence derives from an adult in good health. Here the sequenced sample was peripheral blood, taken on day 0 of AZD1222 vaccination. Read as DNA, the sequence is TGTGCCAGCAGCCATGGGACTGAGGTTATTGGAAACACCATATATTTT. It is translated as CASSHGTEVIGNTIYF. Outside the CDR3, residues come from the reference TRBV5-8 and TRBJ1-3 proteins, so the full variable domain is: EAGVTQSPTHLIKTRGQQATLRCSPISGHTSVYWYQQALGLGLQFLLWYDEGEERNRGNFPPRFSGRQFPNYSSELNVNALELEDSALYLCASSHGTEVIGNTIYFGEGSWLTVV.